This passage covers 11 T cell receptor beta chains from one sample sequenced in a study of CD8 T cells in Susac syndrome. RNA, at about 0.45 to 1 ug, was reverse transcribed with random hexamers. TCRdb re-called the immunoSEQ multiplex PCR reads through MiXCR, storing one row per CDR3 protein. The table lists about 210,000 distinct CDR3 sequences, over 85% of them singletons. The source material was CD4+ T cells from PBMCs. The receptors come from a human donor in good health.

The rearrangement uses TRBV3-1 and TRBJ2-7; TRBD2 matches 9 bases. Per the germline V gene, CDR1 is LGHDT and CDR2 is YNNKEL (reference sequence). This CDR3 comprises 13 residues. The trim removed 6 bases at V and 5 bases at J, leaving 5 bases unmatched. As DNA, the CDR3 is TGTGCCAGCAGGCTAGCGGGGAGCCACGAGCAGTACTTC. Its translation: CASRLAGSHEQYF.

The chain recombines TRBV28 with TRBJ2-7, with D possibly TRBD1 on 6 matching bases. Looked up from germline, CDR1 is MDHEN and CDR2 is SYDVKM. This CDR3 region has 14 residues. Trimming removed 6 bases at V and 2 bases at J, with 14 bases between. CDR3 nucleotide sequence: TGTGCCAGCAGCCGAAGTGGACAGACCTACGAGCAGTACTTC. It is translated as CASSRSGQTYEQYF.

V and J are TRBV5-4 and TRBJ1-2; 7 bases agree with TRBD1. The CDR3 is 14 amino acids. J lost 0 bases, V lost 5 bases, and 4 bases had no gene match. The germline V gene has CDR1 SGHNT and CDR2 YYREEE (reference sequence). CDR3 DNA sequence: TGTGCCAGCAGTGGGACAGCAGCTAACTATGGCTACACCTTC. Translation gives CASSGTAANYGYTF.

The genes are TRBV6-5 and TRBJ2-2; D is perhaps TRBD2 (6 bases). The germline V and J ends were trimmed by 0 bases and 5 bases, with 13 bases remaining between them. Germline V CDR1 and CDR2: MNHEY, SVGAGI. The CDR3 totals 16 residues. CDR3 nucleotide sequence: TGTGCCAGCAGTTACTCCGGCGGGATGGGGACCGGGGAGCTGTTTTTT. Translated, it gives CASSYSGGMGTGELFF.

The V and J genes are TRBV6-8 and TRBJ1-1, with 11 positions matching TRBD1. From germline, CDR1 is MNHGY and CDR2 SAAAGT. After removal of 7 bases from V and 3 bases from J, the junction contained 7 bases not matched to a gene. The CDR3 sequence is 15 residues long. The CDR3 here is CASTGTGGLDTEAFF. CDR3 nucleotide sequence: TGTGCCAGCACCGGGACAGGGGGACTCGACACTGAAGCTTTCTTT.

In its sample, this clonotype was seen once. The chain uses TRBV29-1 and TRBJ2-3, with TRBD1 as a possible D gene (5 bases). V lost 6 bases, J lost 4 bases, and 17 bases lay in between. This CDR3 is built from 14 residues. Germline loops: CDR1 SQVTM, CDR2 ANQGSEA. CDR3: CSVDHRSGPDTQYF. The CDR3 coding sequence is TGCAGCGTCGATCACAGGTCTGGGCCAGATACGCAGTATTTT.

This clonotype has only one observation. The chain employs TRBV23-1 and TRBJ1-6; D gene uncertain. Being an ORF, TRBV23-1 has a function that is uncertain. The CDR3 has 18 residues. Trimming took off 3 bases at V and 7 bases at J, with 22 bases between the two ends. CDR3 in DNA: TGCGCCAGCAGTCATCTAAAAAACACAAGGATCGACAATTCACCCCTCCACTTT. Encoded protein: CASSHLKNTRIDNSPLHF.

The chain combines TRBV5-6 with TRBJ1-1; a weak D match, TRBD1 (6 bases). This CDR3 spans 16 amino acids. CDR1 and CDR2 (germline): SGHDT, YYEEEE. V was clipped by 1 base and J by 10 bases, with 23 bases between them. CDR3 nucleotides: TGTGCCAGCAGCTTGCGGGGGACAAAATTATCCCCTGTAGCTTTCTTT. The encoded protein is CASSLRGTKLSPVAFF.

CDR3 protein: CASSQSSAREQYF. CDR3 nucleotide sequence: TGTGCCAGCAGCCAGTCATCGGCGAGGGAGCAGTACTTC. The V and J genes are TRBV3-1 and TRBJ2-7; no clear D gene. The CDR3 contains 13 residues. The germline V and J ends were trimmed by 3 bases and 7 bases, with 13 bases remaining between them. Germline lookup yields CDR1 LGHDT and CDR2 YNNKEL (reference sequence).

The chain joins TRBV12-3 or TRBV12-4 to TRBJ2-5; the D gene could be TRBD1 or TRBD2 (6 bases each). The CDR3 contains 16 residues. The V end lost 5 bases, the J end lost 1 base, and 17 bases lay between the germline ends. CDR3 residues: CASSLGVWGAQETQYF. DNA for the CDR3: TGTGCCAGCAGTCTCGGGGTGTGGGGGGCCCAAGAGACCCAGTACTTC.

The chain combines TRBV5-1 with TRBJ2-1; D call uncertain. Germline V lookup: CDR1 SGHRS, CDR2 YFSETQ. The V and J ends lost 3 bases and 0 bases respectively, with 10 bases between them. The CDR3 runs to 15 residues. The CDR3 DNA reads TGCGCCAGCAGCTCTCCGGGCTTCTCCTACAATGAGCAGTTCTTC. It yields the protein CASSSPGFSYNEQFF.